What follows are 25 T cell receptor beta chains derived from one specimen sequenced in a study of early T cells in non-severe SARS-CoV-2 infection. TCRdb re-called the 5' RACE reads through MiXCR, storing one row per CDR3 protein. Of 45,000 to 55,000 distinct CDR3 sequences in the sample, less than 15% were seen once. What was sequenced was whole blood. The receptors stem from an adult who was a healthcare worker with PCR-confirmed SARS-CoV-2 infection or an uninfected control (not recorded which).

This clonotype was observed many times. The chain recombines TRBV7-9 with TRBJ1-6, with a tentative D call TRBD1 (6 bases). The CDR3 loop spans 16 amino acids. Germline V lookup: CDR1 SEHNR, CDR2 FQNEAQ (reference sequence). Trimming shortened V by 5 bases and J by 7 bases, and 18 bases separated the two germline ends. The CDR3 is CASSLNTGSSNSPLHF. The CDR3 nucleotides read TGTGCCAGCAGCCTGAATACAGGGTCTTCGAATTCACCCCTCCACTTT.

This clonotype came up many times. This sequence joins TRBV2 and TRBJ2-3; no firm D call. The germline CDR1 and CDR2 sequences are SNHLY and FYNNEI. Trimming removed 4 bases from V and 1 base from J, with 12 bases in between. The CDR3 extends over 15 amino acids. CDR3 residues: CASSAGRTRTDTQYF. Here the CDR3 DNA reads TGTGCCAGCAGTGCCGGACGGACCCGCACAGATACGCAGTATTTT. Variable domain in full (rest from reference TRBV2 and TRBJ2-3): EPEVTQTPSHQVTQMGQEVILRCVPISNHLYFYWYRQILGQKVEFLVSFYNNEISEKSEIFDDQFSVERPDGSNFTLKIRSTKLEDSAMYFCASSAGRTRTDTQYFGPGTRLTVL.

This sequence joins TRBV18 and TRBJ2-5; D perhaps matches TRBD2 (6 bases). The CDR3 contains 14 residues. V was shortened by 0 bases and J by 2 bases, with 7 bases between the two germline ends. CDR1 and CDR2 (germline): KGHSH, LQKENI. The CDR3, as DNA: TGTGCCAGCTCACCACCGCGGGGACAAGAGACCCAGTACTTC. It specifies CASSPPRGQETQYF.

This clonotype has only a few counts. V and J are TRBV2 and TRBJ2-5; D uncertain. CDR1 is SNHLY and CDR2 is FYNNEI in the germline V gene. The V end was cut by 3 bases, the J end by 2 bases, with 13 bases between. This CDR3 region has 15 residues. Here the CDR3 reads CASSESLPLQETQYF. CDR3 coding DNA: TGTGCCAGCAGTGAGTCTTTGCCCCTACAAGAGACCCAGTACTTC.

This clonotype turned up a few times. The CDR3 DNA reads TGCAGCGTTGAAAAGTCACCCTACGAGCAGTACTTC. This translates into CSVEKSPYEQYF. This rearrangement joins TRBV29-1 to TRBJ2-7, with D hard to call. Germline V gene lookup returns CDR1 SQVTM and CDR2 ANQGSEA. Trimming removed 2 bases from V and 2 bases from J, with 7 bases in between. The CDR3 spans 12 residues.

The sample holds a few counts of this clonotype. The chain uses TRBV2 and TRBJ2-2; 7 positions match TRBD2. Germline CDR1 SNHLY, CDR2 FYNNEI. After removal of 7 bases from V and 6 bases from J, the junction contained 2 bases not matched to a gene. This CDR3 region has 12 residues. CDR3 DNA sequence: TGTGCCAGCAAGCGGGATGCCGGGGAGCTGTTTTTT. Encoded protein: CASKRDAGELFF. Full variable domain (outside the CDR3, taken from reference TRBV2 and TRBJ2-2): EPEVTQTPSHQVTQMGQEVILRCVPISNHLYFYWYRQILGQKVEFLVSFYNNEISEKSEIFDDQFSVERPDGSNFTLKIRSTKLEDSAMYFCASKRDAGELFFGEGSRLTVL.

This clonotype was seen at least ten times. The V and J genes are TRBV5-1 and TRBJ1-1, with 8 bases fitting TRBD1. V lost 1 base and J lost 2; bases outside the gene matches: 13. CDR1 and CDR2 from the germline V gene are SGHRS and YFSETQ. CDR3 length: 18 amino acids. CDR3 DNA: TGCGCCAGCAGCTTGTCTGCTTCGACAGGGGTCGGAAACACTGAAGCTTTCTTT. This sequence encodes CASSLSASTGVGNTEAFF.

The CDR3 nucleotides read TGTGCCAGCTTCGACCCAGGGGGCGAGCAGTACTTC. Protein: CASFDPGGEQYF. The genes are TRBV28 and TRBJ2-7; 7 bases align to TRBD1. V was clipped by 8 bases and J by 6 bases; unmatched bases: 7. From germline, CDR1 is MDHEN and CDR2 SYDVKM. The CDR3 is made up of 12 amino acids. The entire variable domain, with the rest obtained from reference TRBV28 and TRBJ2-7, is as follows: DVKVTQSSRYLVKRTGEKVFLECVQDMDHENMFWYRQDPGLGLRLIYFSYDVKMKEKGDIPEGYSVSREKKERFSLILESASTNQTSMYLCASFDPGGEQYFGPGTRLTVT.

In its sample, this clonotype was seen many times. The V gene is TRBV6-5, the J gene TRBJ1-1; D ambiguous. The CDR3 is 13 amino acids. CDR1 and CDR2 (germline): MNHEY, SVGAGI. Trimming stripped 6 bases from V and 4 bases from J, with 12 bases between. This CDR3 is CASSPWRGTEAFF. CDR3 coding DNA: TGTGCCAGCAGCCCCTGGCGGGGCACTGAAGCTTTCTTT.

The chain couples TRBV6-4 to TRBJ2-1, with 8 bases that match TRBD2. Germline loops: CDR1 MRHNA, CDR2 SNTAGT. Unmatched junction bases numbered 6, after V lost 5 bases and J lost 3 bases. The CDR3 is 15 amino acids. The CDR3 nucleotides read TGTGCCAGCAGTCATAGCGGGACCCGCTACAATGAGCAGTTCTTC. Its translation is CASSHSGTRYNEQFF.

The CDR3 loop is CASSGSGLFF. For the CDR3, the DNA is TGTGCCAGCAGCGGCTCAGGCTTGTTCTTT. The V call is TRBV9, the J call TRBJ1-1; no clear D gene. CDR3 length: 10 amino acids. Germline CDR1 and CDR2: SGDLS and YYNGEE. The germline V and J ends were trimmed by 3 bases and 14 bases, with 11 bases remaining between them.

This clonotype has at least ten counts. The chain employs TRBV4-1 and TRBJ1-1; D gene unclear. The CDR3 length is 15 residues. The V gene's germline CDR1 is MGHRA and CDR2 YSYEKL. V was shortened by 8 bases and J by 4 bases, with 20 bases between the two germline ends. The chain's CDR3 is CASSQLIGVGTEAFF. The CDR3 coding sequence is TGCGCCAGCTCTCAGTTGATAGGCGTGGGCACTGAAGCTTTCTTT.

This rearrangement joins TRBV6-5 to TRBJ2-1, with D perhaps matching TRBD1 or TRBD2 (5 bases each). V shed 6 bases and J shed 10 bases, with 22 bases lying between them. The CDR3 runs to 15 residues. Germline lookup yields CDR1 MNHEY and CDR2 SVGAGI. The CDR3 DNA reads as TGTGCCAGCAGGCCGGATTCGGGGCTCCCCAGGGAGCAGTTCTTC. Residues: CASRPDSGLPREQFF.

The genes are TRBV6-5 and TRBJ2-3, with 7 positions matching TRBD1. The germline gives CDR1 MNHEY, CDR2 SVGAGI. V dropped 6 bases and J dropped 1; count of bases not matched to a gene: 10. The length of the CDR3 is 16 residues. CDR3 sequence: CASSPRQGTGTDTQYF. Written as DNA, the CDR3 is TGTGCCAGCAGCCCCCGACAGGGTACGGGCACAGATACGCAGTATTTT.

Only a few counts were recorded for this clonotype. V usage is TRBV29-1 and J usage is TRBJ2-4, with a weak D call TRBD2 (6 bases). From germline, CDR1 is SQVTM and CDR2 ANQGSEA. V lost 6 bases, J lost 0 bases, and 6 bases lay in between. The length of the CDR3 is 12 residues. CDR3 nucleotide sequence: TGCAGCGTGGGACTAGCCAAAAACATTCAGTACTTC. This gives the protein CSVGLAKNIQYF. Using reference TRBV29-1 and TRBJ2-4 for the parts outside the CDR3, the full variable domain is SAVISQKPSRDICQRGTSLTIQCQVDSQVTMMFWYRQQPGQSLTLIATANQGSEATYESGFVIDKFPISRPNLTFSTLTVSNMSPEDSSIYLCSVGLAKNIQYFGAGTRLSVL.

Only a few counts were recorded for this clonotype. The V and J genes are TRBV7-8 and TRBJ2-3, with D possibly TRBD1 on 6 matching bases. V shed 9 bases and J shed 4 bases, with 14 bases lying between them. Per the germline V gene, CDR1 is SGHVS and CDR2 is FQNEAQ. This CDR3 comprises 13 residues. DNA of the CDR3: TGTGCCAGTGGGGGCGGAAGCGCAGATACGCAGTATTTT. It encodes CASGGGSADTQYF.

As regards this clonotype: A much larger clone lies a single base off, so this may be a read error. The chain has TRBV7-9 and TRBJ2-7, with unresolved D. This CDR3 spans 12 amino acids. CDR1 and CDR2 from the germline V gene are SEHNR and FQNEAQ (reference sequence). DNA for the CDR3: TGTGTCAGCAGCTTGGAGCTTTACGAGCAGTACTTC. Translated, it gives CVSSLELYEQYF.

This clonotype was counted at least ten times. The V and J genes are TRBV12-3 or TRBV12-4 and TRBJ1-2; D gene uncertain. This CDR3 is 14 amino acids long. With 5 bases removed from V and 0 bases from J, the gap between germline ends came to 10 bases. The CDR3 loop is CASSPSRPNYGYTF. The CDR3 region has the DNA TGTGCCAGCAGTCCCAGCAGACCTAACTATGGCTACACCTTC.

The table lists this clonotype with a few counts. The DNA of the CDR3 is TGCAGCGTTGCGGGACTTAGCGGGGGTAGAAGGACCCAGTACTTC. Amino acid sequence: CSVAGLSGGRRTQYF. The chain joins TRBV29-1 to TRBJ2-5; 9 positions agree with TRBD2. V lost 4 bases, J lost 7 bases, and 13 bases stayed unmatched. CDR3 length equals 15 residues. Germline values: CDR1 SQVTM, CDR2 ANQGSEA. The variable domain in full, completed from reference TRBV29-1 and TRBJ2-5, reads SAVISQKPSRDICQRGTSLTIQCQVDSQVTMMFWYRQQPGQSLTLIATANQGSEATYESGFVIDKFPISRPNLTFSTLTVSNMSPEDSSIYLCSVAGLSGGRRTQYFGPGTRLLVL.

The chain joins TRBV20-1 to TRBJ1-4; no clear D gene. V was trimmed by 2 bases and J by 7 bases, leaving 8 bases between them. CDR1 is DFQATT, CDR2 SNEGSKA, per germline (reference sequence). The CDR3 length is 12 residues. The DNA of the CDR3 is TGCAGTGCTAGACAGGCGGGTGAAAAACTGTTTTTT. Its translation: CSARQAGEKLFF.

This clonotype was detected a few times. The chain has TRBV20-1 and TRBJ1-5; D is ambiguous. This CDR3 has 13 residues. Trimming removed 0 bases at V and 5 bases at J, with 8 bases between. The germline V gene has CDR1 DFQATT and CDR2 SNEGSKA (reference sequence). CDR3 nucleotide sequence: TGCAGTGCTAGAGAAGGCCGGGATCAGCCCCAGCATTTT. This translates into CSAREGRDQPQHF.

CDR3 coding DNA: TGTGCCAGCAGTGTCCAGACTAGCGGGACCGGGGAGCTGTTTTTT. Its protein is CASSVQTSGTGELFF. The chain links TRBV6-1 to TRBJ2-2; 10 bases align to TRBD2. This CDR3 spans 15 amino acids. J gave up 5 bases and V 4 bases, and 4 bases lay outside the gene matches. The V gene's germline CDR1 is MNHNS and CDR2 SASEGT.

The rearrangement joins TRBV28 to TRBJ2-7; TRBD1 or TRBD2 may be the D gene (5 bases each). Germline V CDR1 and CDR2: MDHEN, SYDVKM. Trimming shortened V by 5 bases and J by 2 bases, and 13 bases separated the two germline ends. This CDR3 is 14 amino acids long. CDR3 sequence: CASSPLEGPYEQYF. The CDR3 DNA is TGTGCCAGCAGTCCCCTCGAGGGGCCCTACGAGCAGTACTTC.

The rearrangement uses TRBV4-1 and TRBJ2-7, with 9 bases identical to TRBD1. Trimming cost V 0 bases and J 6 bases; bases outside gene matches: 6. Per germline, CDR1 MGHRA and CDR2 YSYEKL. The CDR3 extends over 15 amino acids. The CDR3 bases are TGCGCCAGCAGCCAAGAGGGGACAGGGTGGAGCGAGCAGTACTTC. Its protein is CASSQEGTGWSEQYF.

This clonotype showed up just a few times. The chain has TRBV12-3 or TRBV12-4 and TRBJ1-3, with 9 bases identical to TRBD1. The CDR3 sequence is 16 residues long. J was trimmed by 0 bases and V by 6 bases; bases with no gene match: 6. CDR3 sequence: CASRSPTGGSGNTIYF. The CDR3, as DNA: TGTGCCAGCAGATCCCCGACAGGGGGCTCTGGAAACACCATATATTTT.